A single sample gave rise to the 32 T cell receptor beta chains below, sequenced in a study of T cell responses to AZD1222 COVID-19 vaccine. Assay: immunoSEQ multiplex PCR; the TCRdb copy retains only in-frame clones and omits some. The sample includes around 120,000 clones, roughly 87% seen only once; the top ten take roughly a tenth. The specimen was peripheral blood, collected on day 0 of AZD1222 vaccination. These receptors were taken from an adult in good health.

The chain uses TRBV4-1 and TRBJ2-5; 7 positions agree with TRBD1. Germline-derived CDR1 and CDR2 are MGHRA and YSYEKL. The CDR3 has 15 residues. The V gene end was trimmed by 6 bases and the J gene end by 2 bases; junction bases not matched to a gene: 9. As DNA, the CDR3 is TGCGCCAGCAGTCGACCTGACAGGGCTCAAGAGACCCAGTACTTC. Amino acid sequence: CASSRPDRAQETQYF.

In its sample, this clone was seen once. V and J are TRBV5-1 and TRBJ2-7; D not resolved. The length of the CDR3 is 16 residues. The V and J ends lost 3 bases and 5 bases respectively, with 21 bases between them. CDR1 and CDR2 (germline): SGHRS, YFSETQ. CDR3 sequence (DNA): TGCGCCAGCAGCTCCGTCCCGATCCCTGAAGGGAACGAGCAGTACTTC. Its translation is CASSSVPIPEGNEQYF.

The CDR3 DNA is TGTGCCAGCAGCCAAGGTCGCATGGGCAGGGGAGTTAACTCACCCCTCCACTTT. As protein: CASSQGRMGRGVNSPLHF. This chain connects TRBV4-2 to TRBJ1-6, with D possibly matching TRBD1 (6 bases). Germline V gene sequence: CDR1 LGHNA, CDR2 YNFKEQ. The CDR3 is 18 residues long. With 1 base removed from V and 10 bases from J, the gap between germline ends came to 23 bases.

The rearrangement uses TRBV5-6 and TRBJ1-2, with D possibly being TRBD1 (5 bases). This CDR3 region has 13 residues. Germline V CDR1 and CDR2: SGHDT, YYEEEE. The V end lost 6 bases, the J end lost 1 base, and 10 bases lay between the germline ends. CDR3 in DNA: TGTGCCAGCAAGGGACCGGTTAACTATGGCTACACCTTC. Translated: CASKGPVNYGYTF. The full variable domain, its missing parts supplied by reference TRBV5-6 and TRBJ1-2, is DAGVTQSPTHLIKTRGQQVTLRCSPKSGHDTVSWYQQALGQGPQFIFQYYEEEERQRGNFPDRFSGHQFPNYSSELNVNALLLGDSALYLCASKGPVNYGYTFGSGTRLTVV.

J is TRBJ2-7 and V is TRBV5-1; 12 bases agree with TRBD2. In germline, CDR1 is SGHRS, CDR2 YFSETQ. This CDR3 has 16 residues. Trimming cost V 4 bases and J 2 bases; bases outside gene matches: 7. Here the CDR3 reads CASSLRTSGTTYEQYF. CDR3 nucleotide sequence: TGCGCCAGCAGCCTACGGACTAGCGGGACCACCTACGAGCAGTACTTC.

The rearrangement uses TRBV6-4 and TRBJ2-1; D is unresolved. The germline V gene has CDR1 MRHNA and CDR2 SNTAGT. The CDR3 is 15 residues long. The V and J ends lost 4 bases and 9 bases respectively, with 19 bases between them. The CDR3 nucleotides read TGTGCCAGCAGTGTTGATGGGCTCTACGGCGGTGAGCAGTTCTTC. It codes for CASSVDGLYGGEQFF.

The V and J genes are TRBV28 and TRBJ1-3, with D perhaps matching TRBD1 (6 bases). From germline, CDR1 is MDHEN and CDR2 SYDVKM. The CDR3 runs 14 residues. The V end was cut by 6 bases, the J end by 0 bases, with 9 bases between. The DNA of the CDR3 is TGTGCCAGCAGGACAGGACTCTCTGGAAACACCATATATTTT. Translation gives CASRTGLSGNTIYF.

This chain uses TRBV9 with TRBJ1-2; D perhaps matches TRBD1 (6 bases). This CDR3 is 15 amino acids long. With 0 bases removed from V and 7 bases from J, the gap between germline ends came to 16 bases. Germline CDR1 is SGDLS and CDR2 is YYNGEE. CDR3 in amino acids: CASSVVGGAYFGYTF. The CDR3 DNA sequence: TGTGCCAGCAGCGTAGTTGGGGGGGCGTATTTTGGCTACACCTTC.

The chain joins TRBV30 to TRBJ2-3; 13 bases are a match to TRBD2. The CDR3 is 15 amino acids. CDR1 is GTSNPN and CDR2 is SVGIG in the germline V gene (reference sequence). The V segment lost 3 bases and the J segment 3 bases; nucleotides outside the gene matches: 3. The CDR3 protein is CAWRLAGGWTDTQYF. The CDR3, as DNA: TGTGCCTGGAGACTAGCGGGGGGGTGGACAGATACGCAGTATTTT. The whole variable domain, filled in from reference TRBV30 and TRBJ2-3, reads SQTIHQWPATLVQPVGSPLSLECTVEGTSNPNLYWYRQAAGRGLQLLFYSVGIGQISSEVPQNLSASRPQDRQFILSSKKLLLSDSGFYLCAWRLAGGWTDTQYFGPGTRLTVL.

The V and J genes are TRBV5-1 and TRBJ1-1; 7 bases match TRBD1. From germline, CDR1 is SGHRS and CDR2 YFSETQ. CDR3 length: 16 amino acids. V trimming: 0 bases; J trimming: 5 bases; junction bases outside the gene matches: 10. CDR3 in amino acids: CASSLAPTGVGTEAFF. The CDR3 DNA reads TGCGCCAGCAGCTTGGCCCCTACAGGGGTAGGAACTGAAGCTTTCTTT.

This clone was seen once. The rearrangement joins TRBV28 to TRBJ1-2; D gene ambiguous. Trimming shortened V by 3 bases and J by 6 bases, and 11 bases separated the two germline ends. This CDR3 comprises 13 residues. Germline V gene data show CDR1 as MDHEN and CDR2 as SYDVKM. The DNA for the CDR3 is TGTGCCAGCAGTTTGTATCCAGTCGATGGCTACACCTTC. It codes for CASSLYPVDGYTF.

The chain employs TRBV7-3 and TRBJ2-1; 11 bases align to TRBD1. Germline CDR1 SGHTA, CDR2 FQGTGA. The trim removed 2 bases at V and 12 bases at J, leaving 9 bases unmatched. The CDR3 consists of 15 residues. The CDR3 coding sequence is TGTGCCAGCAGCTTAGGGAACGGACAGGGGGCCCCGCAGTTCTTC. The encoded protein is CASSLGNGQGAPQFF.

For the CDR3, the DNA is TGTGCCAGCAGTTCCGTACGTGGAGGATCCTATGGCTACACCTTC. This encodes CASSSVRGGSYGYTF. The rearrangement links TRBV27 to TRBJ1-2; no reliable D call. The V end lost 4 bases, the J end lost 4 bases, and 16 bases lay between the germline ends. The germline V gene encodes CDR1 MNHEY and CDR2 SMNVEV (reference sequence). The CDR3 has 15 amino acids.

The V call is TRBV28, the J call TRBJ2-7; the D gene is possibly TRBD1 (6 bases). The CDR3 spans 15 residues. Trimming cost V 6 bases and J 2 bases, with 17 bases left between them. The germline V gene encodes CDR1 MDHEN and CDR2 SYDVKM. CDR3 in DNA: TGTGCCAGCAGCTCCCAGGGGACGCGAACCTACGAGCAGTACTTC. As protein: CASSSQGTRTYEQYF.

This sequence joins TRBV28 and TRBJ1-4; D not resolved. Germline loops: CDR1 MDHEN, CDR2 SYDVKM. V lost 3 bases to trimming and J lost 10 bases, with 18 bases between them. This CDR3 has 15 residues. CDR3 DNA sequence: TGTGCCAGCAGTTTTCGGACTCTACAAGAGGCAAAACTGTTTTTT. Its protein is CASSFRTLQEAKLFF.

This clone was detected ten times or more. The chain employs TRBV7-3 and TRBJ2-3; possibly TRBD2 for D (6 bases). Germline CDR1 is SGHTA and CDR2 is FQGTGA. This CDR3 is built from 14 residues. Trimming pared 4 bases from V and 2 bases from J, leaving 10 bases between. The CDR3 DNA reads TGTGCCAGCAGCTCTGGACTATTCACAGATACGCAGTATTTT. Translated: CASSSGLFTDTQYF.

CDR3 in DNA: TGTGCCAGCAGCCTGGGACAGGGTCCCTCCTACGAGCAGTACTTC. Translated: CASSLGQGPSYEQYF. The chain combines TRBV7-9 with TRBJ2-7; 9 bases map to TRBD1. The CDR3 length is 15 residues. Losses at the gene ends were 5 bases for V and 0 bases for J; bases not matched to a gene: 5. Germline-derived CDR1 and CDR2 are SEHNR and FQNEAQ (reference sequence).

This rearrangement joins TRBV15 to TRBJ2-3, with D unclear. V dropped 0 bases and J dropped 6 bases, with 16 bases sitting between them. Germline values: CDR1 LNHNV, CDR2 YYDKDF (reference sequence). The CDR3 runs 16 residues. The CDR3: CATSRDIALGLDTQYF. The CDR3 bases are TGTGCCACCAGCAGAGATATCGCACTGGGGTTGGATACGCAGTATTTT.

The rearrangement joins TRBV24-1 to TRBJ2-3; D perhaps matches TRBD2 (7 bases). The ends were cut back, 4 bases at V and 3 bases at J, with 10 bases in the middle. The CDR3 sequence is 14 residues long. The germline V gene has CDR1 KGHDR and CDR2 SFDVKD. CDR3 nucleotides: TGTGCCACCAGTGAGCGGGGGCCGACAGATACGCAGTATTTT. It encodes CATSERGPTDTQYF.

CDR3: CASSFFSGRVNEQFF. The CDR3 DNA reads TGTGCCAGCAGCTTTTTTAGCGGGAGGGTGAACGAGCAGTTCTTC. The J gene is TRBJ2-1, the V gene TRBV5-4, with 11 bases aligning to TRBD2. Germline CDR1 is SGHNT and CDR2 is YYREEE (reference sequence). Trimming took 2 bases from V and 10 from J; bases not matched to a gene: 8. The CDR3 length is 15 residues.

This chain uses TRBV11-2 with TRBJ2-1, with D possibly TRBD2 on 6 matching bases. There are 16 residues in the CDR3. Trimming took 4 bases from V and 0 from J, leaving 13 bases between them. The germline V gene encodes CDR1 SGHAT and CDR2 FQNNGV. CDR3 in amino acids: CASSYERVSSYNEQFF. The CDR3 nucleotides read TGTGCCAGCAGCTATGAGCGGGTTAGCTCCTACAATGAGCAGTTCTTC.

The chain employs TRBV5-1 and TRBJ2-7; D tentatively reads TRBD1 or TRBD2 (5 bases each). Trimming removed 4 bases from V and 2 bases from J, with 10 bases in between. The germline CDR1 and CDR2 sequences are SGHRS and YFSETQ. CDR3 length: 13 residues. The CDR3 sequence: CASSGDGAYEQYF. The CDR3, as DNA: TGCGCCAGCAGCGGGGACGGGGCCTACGAGCAGTACTTC. Combining the CDR3 with reference TRBV5-1 and TRBJ2-7 gives the whole variable domain KAGVTQTPRYLIKTRGQQVTLSCSPISGHRSVSWYQQTPGQGLQFLFEYFSETQRNKGNFPGRFSGRQFSNSRSEMNVSTLELGDSALYLCASSGDGAYEQYFGPGTRLTVT.

This chain's CDR3 is CASSPGQSGYGYTF. CDR3 bases: TGTGCCAGCAGCCCCGGGCAGAGCGGCTATGGCTACACCTTC. V is TRBV9 and J is TRBJ1-2; D unclear. Trimming took off 4 bases at V and 4 bases at J, with 14 bases between the two ends. CDR1 is SGDLS and CDR2 is YYNGEE in the germline V gene. This CDR3 has 14 residues.

This chain joins TRBV24-1 and TRBJ2-2; TRBD1 matches at 7 bases. The germline gives CDR1 KGHDR, CDR2 SFDVKD. CDR3 length: 16 residues. The ends lost 9 bases at V and 2 bases at J; junction bases unmatched: 11. The CDR3 DNA reads as TGTGCCACCGGTCGGACAGGCGTGCCTAACACCGGGGAGCTGTTTTTT. The encoded protein is CATGRTGVPNTGELFF.

The gene calls are TRBV4-1 and TRBJ2-2; TRBD2 matches at 11 bases. The CDR3 covers 14 residues. V was clipped by 4 bases and J by 7 bases; unmatched bases: 2. Germline CDR1 and CDR2: MGHRA and YSYEKL. The CDR3 coding sequence is TGCGCCAGCAGCCTAGCGGGGGGGATCGGGGAGCTGTTTTTT. Its translation is CASSLAGGIGELFF.

This CDR3 reads CASQDRVGSNEQFF. The CDR3 DNA follows: TGTGCCAGCCAGGACAGGGTGGGATCTAATGAGCAGTTCTTC. The chain links TRBV6-6 to TRBJ2-1, with 8 bases fitting TRBD1. Germline V gives CDR1 MNHNY, CDR2 SVGAGI (reference sequence). V dropped 8 bases and J dropped 7; count of bases not matched to a gene: 10. The CDR3 sequence is 14 residues long.

The chain recombines TRBV5-4 with TRBJ1-2, with a possible D match to TRBD1 (5 bases). The V end lost 4 bases, the J end lost 2 bases, and 9 bases lay between the germline ends. There are 13 residues in the CDR3. CDR1 is SGHNT and CDR2 is YYREEE in the germline V gene (reference sequence). The DNA of the CDR3 is TGTGCCAGCAGCCCTGACAGAAACTATGGCTACACCTTC. Encoded protein: CASSPDRNYGYTF.

The rearrangement links TRBV7-9 to TRBJ1-4; 8 positions match TRBD1. With V trimmed by 2 bases and J by 5 bases, 4 bases remained unmatched. This CDR3 has 15 amino acids. Germline V gives CDR1 SEHNR, CDR2 FQNEAQ (reference sequence). In nucleotides, the CDR3 is TGTGCCAGCAGCTTAAGTGGGACAGGAAATGAAAAACTGTTTTTT. It codes for CASSLSGTGNEKLFF. Supplemented by reference TRBV7-9 and TRBJ1-4, the full variable domain reads DTGVSQNPRHKITKRGQNVTFRCDPISEHNRLYWYRQTLGQGPEFLTYFQNEAQLEKSRLLSDRFSAERPKGSFSTLEIQRTEQGDSAMYLCASSLSGTGNEKLFFGSGTQLSVL.

Notes on this clone: The sample has other DNA sequences that encode this CDR3 too. The chain recombines TRBV9 with TRBJ1-2; a possible D gene is TRBD1 (5 bases). CDR1 SGDLS and CDR2 YYNGEE come from the germline V gene. V was trimmed by 0 bases and J by 4 bases, leaving 10 bases between them. This CDR3 has 14 residues. The CDR3 nucleotides are TGTGCCAGCAGCGTAGGTCAGGGAAGCTATGGCTACACCTTC. Translation: CASSVGQGSYGYTF. Supplemented by reference TRBV9 and TRBJ1-2, the full variable domain reads DSGVTQTPKHLITATGQRVTLRCSPRSGDLSVYWYQQSLDQGLQFLIQYYNGEERAKGNILERFSAQQFPDLHSELNLSSLELGDSALYFCASSVGQGSYGYTFGSGTRLTVV.

The V and J genes are TRBV5-1 and TRBJ2-3; TRBD1 aligns across 7 bases. The V gene end was trimmed by 0 bases and the J gene end by 0 bases; junction bases not matched to a gene: 7. Germline CDR1 is SGHRS and CDR2 is YFSETQ. The CDR3 contains 17 residues. The DNA of the CDR3 is TGCGCCAGCAGCTTGGAGGCAACAGGGGCTAGCACAGATACGCAGTATTTT. Its protein product is CASSLEATGASTDTQYF.

The rearrangement links TRBV4-1 to TRBJ2-3, with 8 bases that match TRBD2. The CDR3 runs to 14 residues. Germline V CDR1 and CDR2: MGHRA, YSYEKL. Trimming at V came to 3 bases and at J to 5 bases, leaving 4 bases not matched to a gene. CDR3 loop: CASSQGAGVDTQYF. As DNA, the CDR3 is TGCGCCAGCAGCCAGGGAGCGGGGGTAGATACGCAGTATTTT.

The J gene is TRBJ2-7, the V gene TRBV7-9; 7 bases fit TRBD1. Germline lookup yields CDR1 SEHNR and CDR2 FQNEAQ (reference sequence). This CDR3 contains 15 residues. V trimming: 5 bases; J trimming: 4 bases; junction bases outside the gene matches: 11. The CDR3 bases are TGTGCCAGCAGCCCACCGACAGGGAGAGAGTACGAGCAGTACTTC. This codes for CASSPPTGREYEQYF.